This record concerns one TCR beta chain sequence. Its target is unknown. The data are from a study of beta chain features in type 1 diabetes. Study results and caveats: Insertion counts at VDJ junctions were lower in type 1 diabetes patients, who also showed more deletions there. A definitive answer on HLA type influencing TCRB rearrangement was not reached here. Shortening that was moderate but significant affected the TCRB CDR3s of Type 1 diabetes patients in all four CD4+ subsets.

The CDR3 sequence is 15 residues long. Losses at the gene ends were 0 bases for V and 2 bases for J; bases not matched to a gene: 1. Germline assignment: CDR1 SEHNR and CDR2 FQNEAQ (reference sequence). Expressed TCRB transcripts got sequenced, as all isolated RNA was reverse transcribed. The data were produced by immunoSEQ multiplex PCR, yet TCRdb's version contains in-frame clones alone and is incomplete. The sample consists of about 710,000 clones, roughly an eighth of them appearing once. Every sorted population was more than 95% pure. The chain joins TRBV7-9 to TRBJ2-3; 8 bases map to TRBD2. The material sequenced was naive CD4+ T cells from blood. This receptor was obtained from a man aged 18 to 35 with type 1 diabetes. CDR3 in amino acids: CASSLALADTDTQYF. The CDR3 nucleotides are TGTGCCAGCAGCTTAGCACTAGCGGACACAGATACGCAGTATTTT.